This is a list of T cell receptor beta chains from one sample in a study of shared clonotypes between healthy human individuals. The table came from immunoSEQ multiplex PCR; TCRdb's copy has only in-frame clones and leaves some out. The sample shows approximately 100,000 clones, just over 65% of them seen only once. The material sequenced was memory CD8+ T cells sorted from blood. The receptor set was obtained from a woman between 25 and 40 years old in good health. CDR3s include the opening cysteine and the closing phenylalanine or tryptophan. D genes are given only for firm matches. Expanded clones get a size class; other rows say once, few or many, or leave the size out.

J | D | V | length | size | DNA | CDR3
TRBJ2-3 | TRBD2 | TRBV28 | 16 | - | TGTGCCAGCAGGTTGCTAGCGGGAGGGATCACAGATACGCAGTATTTT | CASRLLAGGITDTQYF
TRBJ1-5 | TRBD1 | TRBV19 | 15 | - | TGTGCCAGTAGCCCGACAGGGTTGAGCAATCAGCCCCAGCATTTT | CASSPTGLSNQPQHF
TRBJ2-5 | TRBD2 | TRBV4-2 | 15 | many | TGTGCCAGCAGCCAAGATCGGGAGGGCCAAGAGACCCAGTACTTC | CASSQDREGQETQYF
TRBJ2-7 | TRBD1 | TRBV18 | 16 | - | TGTGCCAGCTCACCCCAAACGGGACAGAGTCCCTACGAGCAGTACTTC | CASSPQTGQSPYEQYF
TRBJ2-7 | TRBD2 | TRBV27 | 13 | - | TGTGCCAGTGCGGGGGGTGGGGCCTACGAGCAGTACTTC | CASAGGGAYEQYF
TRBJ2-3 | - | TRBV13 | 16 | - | TGTGCCAGCAGCTTTTTTACTAGCCCCAGCACAGATACGCAGTATTTT | CASSFFTSPSTDTQYF
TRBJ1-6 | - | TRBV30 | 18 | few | TGTGCCTGGAGTGTCCGGACAGTATCGAACGCCTATAATTCACCCCTCCACTTT | CAWSVRTVSNAYNSPLHF
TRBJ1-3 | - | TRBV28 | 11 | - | TGTGCCACCTCACGAGGAAACACCATATATTTT | CATSRGNTIYF
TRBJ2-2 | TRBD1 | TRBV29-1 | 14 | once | TGCAGCGTTGCCGGGCAGGGGGACACCGGGGAGCTGTTTTTT | CSVAGQGDTGELFF
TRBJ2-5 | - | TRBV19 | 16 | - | TGTGCCAGGACGAAACGCGGAGAGACGCGCAGAGAGACCCAGTACTTC | CARTKRGETRRETQYF
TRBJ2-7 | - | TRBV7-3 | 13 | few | TGTGCCAGCAGGAAACCGGGGACCTACGAGCAGTACTTC | CASRKPGTYEQYF
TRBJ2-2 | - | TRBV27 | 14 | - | TGTGCCAGCAGTTTATTTGTAAACACCGGGGAGCTGTTTTTT | CASSLFVNTGELFF
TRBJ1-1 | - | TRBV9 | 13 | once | TGTGCCAGCAGCGCACGGATGAACACTGAAGCTTTCTTT | CASSARMNTEAFF
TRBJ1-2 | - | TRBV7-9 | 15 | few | TGTGCCAGCAGCTTCATAGACCGACACATGGAGGGCTACACCTTC | CASSFIDRHMEGYTF
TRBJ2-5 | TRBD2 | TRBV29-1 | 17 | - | TGCAGCGCCGCGGGACTAGCGGGAGGGCCGGGCGGAGAGACCCAGTACTTC | CSAAGLAGGPGGETQYF
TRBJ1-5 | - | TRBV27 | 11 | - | TGTGCCAGCCTGGGAGATCAGCCCCAGCATTTT | CASLGDQPQHF
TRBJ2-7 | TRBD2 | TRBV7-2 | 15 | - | TGTGCCAGCAGCTTACTAGTAGCGGGAGTGAGAGAGCAGTACTTC | CASSLLVAGVREQYF
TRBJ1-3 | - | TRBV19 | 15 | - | TGTGCCAGATTCGGTGGGGGGCGGTTAGGAAACACCATATATTTT | CARFGGGRLGNTIYF
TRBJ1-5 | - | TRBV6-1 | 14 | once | TGTGCCAGCAGTGAAGGGCAGGGAAGTCAGCCCCAGCATTTT | CASSEGQGSQPQHF
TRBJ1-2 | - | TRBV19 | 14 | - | TGTGCCAGTAGCGCTCAGGACGGAATTTATGGCTACACCTTC | CASSAQDGIYGYTF
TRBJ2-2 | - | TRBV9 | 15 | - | TGTGCCAGCAGCGTAGCGGGGGTCCCCACCGGGGAGCTGTTTTTT | CASSVAGVPTGELFF
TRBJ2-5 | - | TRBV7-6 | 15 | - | TGTGCCAGCAGCTCCAATCCTAGCCCTTCAGAGACCCAGTACTTC | CASSSNPSPSETQYF
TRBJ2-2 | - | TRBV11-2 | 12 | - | TGTGCCAGCAGCTCTACAGGGAGGGAGCTGTTTTTT | CASSSTGRELFF
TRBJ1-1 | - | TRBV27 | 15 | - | TGTGCCAGCAGTTTCCTCAGGGGCATGAACACTGAAGCTTTCTTT | CASSFLRGMNTEAFF
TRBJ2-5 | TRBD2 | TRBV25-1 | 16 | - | TGTGCCAGCAGTGTCCCCTCGGGACTAGTTGGAGAGACCCAGTACTTC | CASSVPSGLVGETQYF
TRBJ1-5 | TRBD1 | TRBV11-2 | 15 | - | TGTGCCAGCAGCTTTTTAAGACAGGGGGGTCAGCCCCAGCATTTT | CASSFLRQGGQPQHF
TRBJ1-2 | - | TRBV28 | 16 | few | TGTGCCAGCAGCTCGTTGTTAGAGACAGAGGATTATGGCTACACCTTC | CASSSLLETEDYGYTF
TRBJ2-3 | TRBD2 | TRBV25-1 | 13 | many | TGTGCCAGCAGGGGGAGGGCCAAGGATACGCAGTATTTT | CASRGRAKDTQYF
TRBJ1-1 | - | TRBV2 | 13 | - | TGTGCCAGCGGCCATCCTTTAAACACTGAAGCTTTCTTT | CASGHPLNTEAFF
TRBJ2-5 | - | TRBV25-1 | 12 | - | TGTGCCAGCAGTGGGGACCAAGAGACCCAGTACTTC | CASSGDQETQYF
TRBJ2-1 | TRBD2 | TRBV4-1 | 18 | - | TGCGCCAGCAGCCAAAGACTAGCGGGGCGTTTCGTTATAGATGAGCAGTTCTTC | CASSQRLAGRFVIDEQFF
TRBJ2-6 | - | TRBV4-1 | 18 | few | TGCGCCAGCAGCAAGTTGGACAGAGTATTCTCTGGGGCCAACGTCCTGACTTTC | CASSKLDRVFSGANVLTF
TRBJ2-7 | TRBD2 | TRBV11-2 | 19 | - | TGTGCCAGCAGCTTAGATGTCCTAGCGGGAGTATTTTTAGCCTACGAGCAGTACTTC | CASSLDVLAGVFLAYEQYF
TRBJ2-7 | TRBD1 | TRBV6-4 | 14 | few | TGTGCCAGCAGTCAGACAGGGGAAGGGGACGAGCAGTACTTC | CASSQTGEGDEQYF
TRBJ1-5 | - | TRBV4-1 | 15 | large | TGCGCCAGCAGCCAAGCGGGGGGGAACTATCAGCCCCAGCATTTT | CASSQAGGNYQPQHF
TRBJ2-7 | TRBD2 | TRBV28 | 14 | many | TGTGCCAGCAGTTTGGGACTAGCGGGATTCGAGCAGTACTTC | CASSLGLAGFEQYF
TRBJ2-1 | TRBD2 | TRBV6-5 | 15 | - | TGTGCCAGCAGGCTACTAGCGGGAGATTACAATGAGCAGTTCTTC | CASRLLAGDYNEQFF
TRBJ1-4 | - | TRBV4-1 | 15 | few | TGCGCCAGCAGCCAAGGGACACCGAATAATGAAAAACTGTTTTTT | CASSQGTPNNEKLFF
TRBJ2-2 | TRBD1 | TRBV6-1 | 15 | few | TGTGCCAGCAGTGAAGCTTTGGGACAGGCCGGGGAGCTGTTTTTT | CASSEALGQAGELFF
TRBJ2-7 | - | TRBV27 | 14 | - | TGTGCCAGCAGTCGATCACGAGGGCACTACGAGCAGTACTTC | CASSRSRGHYEQYF
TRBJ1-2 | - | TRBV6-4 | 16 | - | TGTGCCAGCAGTCTGCCGACACACGGAAAGACCTATGGCTACACCTTC | CASSLPTHGKTYGYTF